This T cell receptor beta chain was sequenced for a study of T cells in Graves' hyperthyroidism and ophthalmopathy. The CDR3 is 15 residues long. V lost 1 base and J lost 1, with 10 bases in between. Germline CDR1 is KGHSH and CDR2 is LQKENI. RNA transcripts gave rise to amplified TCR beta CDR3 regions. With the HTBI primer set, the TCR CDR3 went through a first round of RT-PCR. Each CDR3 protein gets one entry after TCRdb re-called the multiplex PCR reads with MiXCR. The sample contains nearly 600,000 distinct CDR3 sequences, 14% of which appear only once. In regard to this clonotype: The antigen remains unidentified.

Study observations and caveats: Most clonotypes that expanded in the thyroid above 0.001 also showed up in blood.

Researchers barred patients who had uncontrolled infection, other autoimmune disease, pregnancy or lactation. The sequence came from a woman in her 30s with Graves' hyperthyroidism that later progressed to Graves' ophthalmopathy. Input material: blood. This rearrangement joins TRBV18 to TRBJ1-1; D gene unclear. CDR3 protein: CASSPLGLTNTEAFF. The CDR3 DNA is TGTGCCAGCTCACCACTCGGACTCACGAACACTGAAGCTTTCTTT.